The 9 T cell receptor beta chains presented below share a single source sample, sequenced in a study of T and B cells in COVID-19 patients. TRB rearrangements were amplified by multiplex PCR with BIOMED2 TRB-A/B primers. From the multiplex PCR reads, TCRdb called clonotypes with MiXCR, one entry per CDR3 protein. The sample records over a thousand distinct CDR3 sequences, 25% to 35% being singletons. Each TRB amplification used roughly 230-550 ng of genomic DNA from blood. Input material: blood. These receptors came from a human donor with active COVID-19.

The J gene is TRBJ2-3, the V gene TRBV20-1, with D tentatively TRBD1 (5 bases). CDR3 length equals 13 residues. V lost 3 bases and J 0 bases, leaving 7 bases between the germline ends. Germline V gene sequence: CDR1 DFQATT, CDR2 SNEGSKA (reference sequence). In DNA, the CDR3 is TGCAGTGCTAGTGACAGCAGCACAGATACGCAGTATTTT. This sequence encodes CSASDSSTDTQYF.

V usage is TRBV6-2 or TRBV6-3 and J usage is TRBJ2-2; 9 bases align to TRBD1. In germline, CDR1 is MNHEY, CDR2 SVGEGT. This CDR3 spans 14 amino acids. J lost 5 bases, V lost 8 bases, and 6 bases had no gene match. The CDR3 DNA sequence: TGTGCCAGCCGGCGGGACAGGGATACCGGGGAGCTGTTTTTT. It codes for CASRRDRDTGELFF.

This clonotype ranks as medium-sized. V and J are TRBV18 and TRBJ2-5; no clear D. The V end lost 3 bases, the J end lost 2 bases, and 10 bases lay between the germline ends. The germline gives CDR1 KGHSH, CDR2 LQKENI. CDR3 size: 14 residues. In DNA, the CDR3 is TGTGCCAGCTCACCCTCACCTAGTCAAGAGACCCAGTACTTC. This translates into CASSPSPSQETQYF.

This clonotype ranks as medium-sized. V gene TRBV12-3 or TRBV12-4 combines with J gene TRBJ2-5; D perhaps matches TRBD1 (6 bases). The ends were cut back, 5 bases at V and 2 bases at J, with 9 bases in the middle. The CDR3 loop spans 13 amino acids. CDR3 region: CASSEGGQETQYF. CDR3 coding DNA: TGTGCCAGCAGTGAAGGGGGTCAAGAGACCCAGTACTTC.

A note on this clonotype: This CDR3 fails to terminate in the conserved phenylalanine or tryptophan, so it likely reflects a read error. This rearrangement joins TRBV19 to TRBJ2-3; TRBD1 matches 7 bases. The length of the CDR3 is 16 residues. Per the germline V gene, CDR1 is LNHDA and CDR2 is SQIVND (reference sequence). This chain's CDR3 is CASSREGQLSTETQYL. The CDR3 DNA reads TGTGCCAGTAGTAGAGAGGGACAGCTTAGCACAGAGACGCAGTATTTG.

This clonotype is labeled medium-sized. CDR3 sequence: CASSSLLAGLYEQYF. The CDR3 DNA sequence: TGTGCCAGCAGTTCCCTCCTAGCGGGGTTATACGAGCAGTACTTC. The J gene is TRBJ2-7, the V gene TRBV27, with TRBD2 identical over 9 bases. J lost 4 bases, V lost 4 bases, and 8 bases had no gene match. The CDR3 sequence is 15 residues long. Looked up from germline, CDR1 is MNHEY and CDR2 is SMNVEV (reference sequence).

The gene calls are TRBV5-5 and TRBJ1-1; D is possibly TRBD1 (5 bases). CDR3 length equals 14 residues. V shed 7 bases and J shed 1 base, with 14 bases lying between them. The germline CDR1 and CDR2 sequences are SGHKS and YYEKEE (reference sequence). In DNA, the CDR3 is TGTGCCAGCTGGGAAGGGGTGGCGAACACTGAAGCTTTCTTT. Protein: CASWEGVANTEAFF.

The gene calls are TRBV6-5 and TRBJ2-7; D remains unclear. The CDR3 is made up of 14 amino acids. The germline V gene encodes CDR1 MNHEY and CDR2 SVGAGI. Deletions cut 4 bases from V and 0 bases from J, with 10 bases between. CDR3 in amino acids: CASSSFAASYEQYF. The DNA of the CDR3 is TGTGCCAGCAGTTCCTTTGCGGCCTCCTACGAGCAGTACTTC.

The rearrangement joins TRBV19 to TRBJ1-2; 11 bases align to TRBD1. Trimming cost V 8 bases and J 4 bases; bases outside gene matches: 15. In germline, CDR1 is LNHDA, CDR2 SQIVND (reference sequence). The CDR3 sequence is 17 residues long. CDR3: CASSSVGTGGRSYGYTF. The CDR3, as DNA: TGTGCCAGTTCTTCGGTCGGGACAGGGGGTCGAAGCTATGGCTACACCTTC.